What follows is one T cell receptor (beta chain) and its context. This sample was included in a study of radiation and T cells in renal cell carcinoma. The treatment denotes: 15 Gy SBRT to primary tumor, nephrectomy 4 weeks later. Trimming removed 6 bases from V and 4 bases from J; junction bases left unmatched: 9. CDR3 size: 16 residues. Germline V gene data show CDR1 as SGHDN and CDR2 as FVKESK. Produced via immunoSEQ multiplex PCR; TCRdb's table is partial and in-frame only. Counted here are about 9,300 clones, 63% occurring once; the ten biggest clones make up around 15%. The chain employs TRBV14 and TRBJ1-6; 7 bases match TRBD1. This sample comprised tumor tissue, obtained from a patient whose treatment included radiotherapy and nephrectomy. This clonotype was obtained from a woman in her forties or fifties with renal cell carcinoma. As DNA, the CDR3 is TGTGCCAGCAGACAGAGAGACAGGGCGTATAATTCACCCCTCCACTTT. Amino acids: CASRQRDRAYNSPLHF. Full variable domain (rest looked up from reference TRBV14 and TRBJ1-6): EAGVTQFPSHSVIEKGQTVTLRCDPISGHDNLYWYRRVMGKEIKFLLHFVKESKQDESGMPNNRFLAERTGGTYSTLKVQPAELEDSGVYFCASRQRDRAYNSPLHFGNGTRLTVT.